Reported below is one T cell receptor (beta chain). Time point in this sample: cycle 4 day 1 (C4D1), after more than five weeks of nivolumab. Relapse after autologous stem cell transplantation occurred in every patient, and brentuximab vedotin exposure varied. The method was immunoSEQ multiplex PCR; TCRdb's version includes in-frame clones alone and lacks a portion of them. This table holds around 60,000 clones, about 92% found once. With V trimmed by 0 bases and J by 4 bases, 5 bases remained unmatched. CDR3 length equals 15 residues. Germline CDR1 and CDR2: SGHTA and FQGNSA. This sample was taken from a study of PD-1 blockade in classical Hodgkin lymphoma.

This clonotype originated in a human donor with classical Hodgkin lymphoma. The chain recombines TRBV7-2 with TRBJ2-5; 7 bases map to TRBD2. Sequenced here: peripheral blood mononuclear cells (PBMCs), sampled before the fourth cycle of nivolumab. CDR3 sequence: CASSLAGGIVETQYF. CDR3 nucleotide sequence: TGTGCCAGCAGCTTAGCGGGGGGGATAGTAGAGACCCAGTACTTC.